This TCR delta chain was sequenced in a study of γδ T cells in repeated Plasmodium falciparum infection. About the study: Each infection was followed by sampling at 21 days, plus baseline and some pre-infection draws.

Concerning this clone: Its target is not known. This DNA's translation and the protein TCRdb lists, from a much larger clone, do not match at residue 2, likely due to a read error; the protein shown is translated from the DNA.

TRG and TRD sequences were obtained from every sorted gammadelta sample. TCRdb fed the multiplex PCR reads into CATT to redo clone calling. The table records 70,000 to 95,000 delta-chain clones, roughly 1.4% of them present only once. Overall study results and limits: Malian donors came from one small rural village, predominantly one ethnic group.

Looked up from germline, CDR1 is TVYSNPD and CDR2 is GDNSRS (reference sequence). This CDR3 has 16 amino acids. Bulk repertoires came from Vgamma9/Vdelta2+ or Vdelta2-negative gammadelta T cells flow-sorted from PBMC. V is TRDV3 and J is TRDJ1; the match to TRDD3 covers 9 bases. The sequence came from a pool of human donors (malaria-infected and uninfected, not separated). Sequenced material: gamma-delta T cells from blood. The CDR3 spells CSVFGLRGDTLDKLIF. The CDR3 coding sequence is TGTTCCGTTTTTGGACTTCGGGGGGATACCCTTGATAAACTCATCTTT.